The entry below describes one T cell receptor (beta chain). The same CDR3 also results from other DNA sequences found in this sample. This record belongs to a study of blood T cell repertoires in COVID-19. Study overall: COVID-19 samples collected from the United States, Italy and Spain covered acute and convalescent phases.

Seattle patient enrollment occurred during active infection, with longitudinal follow-up thereafter. Data came from immunoSEQ multiplex PCR; TCRdb stores just in-frame clones and leaves some out. This table has 150,000 to 200,000 clones, 82% appearing once. Sequencing used peripheral blood. This TCR came from a woman aged 40 to 55 with COVID-19, enrolled during active disease.

The CDR3: CASSSDRGETQYF. CDR3 nucleotide sequence: TGTGCCAGCAGCTCGGACCGGGGAGAGACCCAGTACTTC. The chain carries TRBV11-2 and TRBJ2-5; perhaps TRBD2 as D (5 bases). The germline V gene encodes CDR1 SGHAT and CDR2 FQNNGV. V gave up 4 bases and J gave up 4 bases, with 10 bases separating them. This CDR3 spans 13 amino acids.